This TCR beta chain was recovered during a study of T cells after posttransplantation cyclophosphamide. By its share, this clone is medium-sized (0.01 to 0.1%). Its matching antigen is unknown. The sample contains more than one DNA sequence encoding this CDR3. Peripheral blood was collected from the related graft donor on the marrow donation day. The study's findings and limits: Recipient CMV seropositivity and CMV reactivation strongly tracked TRB clonality. Later post-transplant blood repertoires were often dominated by donor CD8+ memory clones. TRB overlap between skin or GI tissue T cells and blood was limited.

CDR3 length equals 13 residues. Germline CDR1 is KGHSH and CDR2 is LQKENI. Trimming stripped 3 bases from V and 0 bases from J, with 5 bases between. Assay used: immunoSEQ multiplex PCR; TCRdb lists only in-frame clones, some missing. The specimen gives 20,000 to 25,000 clones without singletons; the ten biggest hold 6.6%. The chain is built from TRBV18 and TRBJ1-1; D unclear. The sample was PBMCs. This receptor was obtained from a woman aged 55-69 years in good health, CMV-negative, and a related stem cell transplant donor. This chain's CDR3 is CASSPGLNTEAFF. Written as DNA, the CDR3 is TGTGCCAGCTCACCGGGCTTGAACACTGAAGCTTTCTTT.